The 30 T cell receptor beta chains below all came from one sample that was sequenced in a study of T cells in Graves' hyperthyroidism and ophthalmopathy. TCR beta CDR3 sequences were amplified from RNA transcripts. HTBI primers were employed in a first-round RT-PCR of the TCR CDR3. TCRdb processed the multiplex PCR reads anew with MiXCR; each CDR3 protein has one entry. The sample contains 300,000 to 450,000 distinct CDR3 sequences, less than 20% of which appear only once. Sequenced material: blood. Receptor source: a young woman with Graves' hyperthyroidism that later progressed to Graves' ophthalmopathy.

This clonotype was counted ten times or more. V and J are TRBV4-2 and TRBJ2-3, with 7 bases identical to TRBD1. Germline CDR1 is LGHNA and CDR2 is YNFKEQ. This CDR3 region has 15 residues. The V and J ends lost 5 bases and 4 bases, in that order; junction bases with no gene match: 9. CDR3 sequence: CASSGPGQLSDTQYF. The CDR3 DNA is TGTGCCAGCAGCGGGCCGGGACAGCTTTCAGATACGCAGTATTTT.

This clonotype was picked up many times. The CDR3 DNA sequence: TGTGCTAGTGGCCCAGGGACAAGTTTCGAAGCTTTCTTT. Protein: CASGPGTSFEAFF. The V and J genes are TRBV12-5 and TRBJ1-1; tentative D call: TRBD1 (6 bases). V was pared by 6 bases and J by 8 bases, with 16 bases between. Germline V lookup: CDR1 LGHNT, CDR2 FRNRAP. This CDR3 spans 13 amino acids. Full variable domain (rest looked up from reference TRBV12-5 and TRBJ1-1): DARVTQTPRHKVTEMGQEVTMRCQPILGHNTVFWYRQTMMQGLELLAYFRNRAPLDDSGMPKDRFSAEMPDATLATLKIQPSEPRDSAVYFCASGPGTSFEAFFGQGTRLTVV.

This clonotype was observed a handful of times. The chain carries TRBV20-1 and TRBJ2-7, with D hard to call. The ends were cut back, 2 bases at V and 2 bases at J, with 13 bases in the middle. Germline CDR1 DFQATT, CDR2 SNEGSKA (reference sequence). This CDR3 region has 14 residues. The CDR3 DNA follows: TGCAGTGCTAGACCTTCGAAAAACCCCTACGAGCAGTACTTC. Protein product: CSARPSKNPYEQYF.

This clonotype occurred a few times. This sequence joins TRBV10-3 and TRBJ2-6; 11 nucleotides align to TRBD2. Germline V gives CDR1 ENHRY, CDR2 SYGVKD. This CDR3 has 19 residues. J was trimmed by 0 bases and V by 1 base; bases with no gene match: 5. CDR3 loop: CAISEWSSGGSSGANVLTF. The CDR3, as DNA: TGTGCCATCAGTGAGTGGTCTAGCGGGGGGTCCTCTGGGGCCAACGTCCTGACTTTC.

J is TRBJ2-3 and V is TRBV19; a weak D match, TRBD2 (6 bases). Trimming removed 5 bases from V and 2 bases from J, with 14 bases in between. CDR3 size: 15 residues. Germline CDR1 and CDR2: LNHDA and SQIVND (reference sequence). This chain's CDR3 is CASSRRGENTDTQYF. CDR3 coding DNA: TGTGCCAGTAGTCGGCGGGGTGAGAACACAGATACGCAGTATTTT. Looking up the rest from reference TRBV19 and TRBJ2-3 gives the full variable domain: DGGITQSPKYLFRKEGQNVTLSCEQNLNHDAMYWYRQDPGQGLRLIYYSQIVNDFQKGDIAEGYSVSREKKESFPLTVTSAQKNPTAFYLCASSRRGENTDTQYFGPGTRLTVL.

This chain joins TRBV20-1 and TRBJ2-1, with 7 bases lining up with TRBD2. Germline V gives CDR1 DFQATT, CDR2 SNEGSKA (reference sequence). V gave up 2 bases and J gave up 12 bases; unmatched junction bases: 7. The CDR3 length is 12 residues. Here the CDR3 reads CSARPSGRVQFF. The CDR3 nucleotides read TGCAGTGCTAGACCTAGCGGAAGGGTGCAGTTCTTC.

There are many counts of this clonotype. CDR3 coding DNA: TGCAGTGCTAGAGGACTAGTCGAGCCGACCTACGAGCAGTACTTC. Its translation: CSARGLVEPTYEQYF. The chain has TRBV20-1 and TRBJ2-7; possible D gene TRBD2, 6 bases. This CDR3 region has 15 residues. Germline CDR1 reads DFQATT; CDR2 reads SNEGSKA (reference sequence). Trimming left V 1 base short and J 2 bases short, with 15 bases between.

V and J are TRBV19 and TRBJ2-1; D is unresolved. This CDR3 spans 13 amino acids. In germline, CDR1 is LNHDA, CDR2 SQIVND (reference sequence). Trimming removed 7 bases from V and 6 bases from J, with 13 bases in between. The CDR3 is CASTSRASNEQFF. The CDR3 nucleotides read TGTGCCAGTACATCCCGAGCCAGCAATGAGCAGTTCTTC.

This clonotype occurred many times. This chain uses TRBV27 with TRBJ2-7; 12 bases map to TRBD2. From germline, CDR1 is MNHEY and CDR2 SMNVEV (reference sequence). V dropped 6 bases and J dropped 3; count of bases not matched to a gene: 3. The length of the CDR3 is 14 residues. CDR3 coding DNA: TGTGCCAGCAGGACTAGCGGGAGCCTCTACGAGCAGTACTTC. As protein: CASRTSGSLYEQYF.

This clonotype was seen many times. The J gene is TRBJ2-5, the V gene TRBV29-1, with D perhaps given as TRBD1 or TRBD2 (5 bases each). The CDR3 has 12 amino acids. The germline V gene encodes CDR1 SQVTM and CDR2 ANQGSEA. Trimming cost V 0 bases and J 4 bases, with 6 bases left between them. CDR3 loop: CSVEEGTETQYF. As DNA, the CDR3 is TGCAGCGTTGAAGAAGGGACAGAGACCCAGTACTTC.

This clonotype appeared many times. This sequence joins TRBV12-3 or TRBV12-4 and TRBJ2-3, with 8 bases matching TRBD1. The CDR3 is made up of 10 amino acids. With 10 bases clipped from V and 8 bases from J, the junction kept 2 bases outside the gene matches. The CDR3 loop reads CAIQGATQYF. DNA of the CDR3: TGTGCCATCCAGGGGGCTACGCAGTATTTT.

The genes are TRBV12-3 or TRBV12-4 and TRBJ2-1; 8 bases match TRBD2. The CDR3 is 16 amino acids. The trim removed 3 bases at V and 4 bases at J, leaving 8 bases unmatched. This CDR3 reads CASSLERLAIYNEQFF. In DNA, the CDR3 is TGTGCCAGCAGTTTGGAGCGACTAGCGATTTACAATGAGCAGTTCTTC.

In its sample, this clonotype was seen a few times. Given a much more abundant clone one base away, this may be a read error. The chain recombines TRBV27 with TRBJ1-1; TRBD1 might be the D (5 bases). CDR3 length: 14 residues. Germline CDR1 reads MNHEY; CDR2 reads SMNVEV (reference sequence). CDR3 protein: CASSFDSWNTAAFF. CDR3 bases: TGTGCCAGCAGTTTCGACAGTTGGAACACTGCAGCTTTCTTT.

This clonotype has a count of ten or more. The chain has TRBV20-1 and TRBJ2-5; unclear D gene. V was clipped by 6 bases and J by 1 base, with 12 bases between them. The CDR3 is 13 residues long. Germline CDR1 DFQATT, CDR2 SNEGSKA (reference sequence). CDR3 region: CSAQVQPQETQYF. CDR3 in DNA: TGCAGTGCCCAGGTGCAACCCCAAGAGACCCAGTACTTC.

In this sample, this clonotype turned up many times. This sequence joins TRBV7-2 and TRBJ2-1; TRBD2 is a possible D gene (5 bases). V was shortened by 1 base and J by 6 bases, with 22 bases between the two germline ends. This CDR3 is 18 amino acids long. Germline V gene data show CDR1 as SGHTA and CDR2 as FQGNSA. The CDR3 spells CASSLVPARVGQANEQFF. The CDR3, as DNA: TGTGCCAGCAGCTTAGTCCCTGCGCGGGTGGGCCAAGCCAATGAGCAGTTCTTC.

This clonotype was found many times. The chain carries TRBV6-2 or TRBV6-3 and TRBJ2-1, with D hard to call. The CDR3 length is 14 residues. Germline CDR1 and CDR2: MNHEY and SVGEGT. V dropped 7 bases and J dropped 5 bases, with 15 bases sitting between them. This chain's CDR3 is CASKSVTDHNEQFF. Here the CDR3 DNA reads TGTGCCAGCAAATCTGTGACCGATCACAATGAGCAGTTCTTC.

This clonotype was seen many times. The chain combines TRBV2 with TRBJ2-2, with TRBD1 as a possible D gene (5 bases). Per the germline V gene, CDR1 is SNHLY and CDR2 is FYNNEI. V gave up 4 bases and J gave up 1 base, with 10 bases separating them. This CDR3 comprises 15 residues. CDR3 in amino acids: CASSVRRGNTGELFF. CDR3 DNA sequence: TGTGCCAGCAGTGTGAGAAGGGGGAACACCGGGGAGCTGTTTTTT. Full variable domain (rest looked up from reference TRBV2 and TRBJ2-2): EPEVTQTPSHQVTQMGQEVILRCVPISNHLYFYWYRQILGQKVEFLVSFYNNEISEKSEIFDDQFSVERPDGSNFTLKIRSTKLEDSAMYFCASSVRRGNTGELFFGEGSRLTVL.

This clonotype was seen repeatedly, ten times or more. This chain connects TRBV7-2 to TRBJ2-1; the match to TRBD2 covers 8 bases. V shed 5 bases, J shed 9 bases, and the junction held 9 bases outside the gene matches. The germline gives CDR1 SGHTA, CDR2 FQGNSA. This CDR3 comprises 14 residues. CDR3 amino acids: CASSGGSGISEQFF. The CDR3, as DNA: TGTGCCAGCAGCGGGGGTAGCGGGATTAGTGAGCAGTTCTTC.

CDR3: CASSYSGSTGNTIYF. DNA of the CDR3: TGTGCCAGCAGTTACTCGGGGAGCACTGGAAACACCATATATTTT. The rearrangement joins TRBV6-5 to TRBJ1-3; D gene uncertain. Looked up from germline, CDR1 is MNHEY and CDR2 is SVGAGI. This CDR3 has 15 residues. The V end was cut by 0 bases, the J end by 2 bases, with 8 bases between.

This clonotype was detected once. This sequence joins TRBV6-1 and TRBJ1-4; D is unresolved. This CDR3 contains 17 residues. Germline V gene sequence: CDR1 MNHNS, CDR2 SASEGT. V dropped 6 bases and J dropped 4 bases, with 21 bases sitting between them. Written as DNA, the CDR3 is TGTGCCAGCAGCCTATACAGAGACGGCAAACATAATGAAAAACTGTTTTTT. Translated, it gives CASSLYRDGKHNEKLFF.

There are many counts of this clonotype. CDR3 nucleotide sequence: TGTGCCAGCAGTTACTCCGAGGAGGGGACGAGGAATGAAAAACTGTTTTTT. This gives the protein CASSYSEEGTRNEKLFF. J is TRBJ1-4 and V is TRBV28; D possibly corresponds to TRBD1 (5 bases). Germline V CDR1 and CDR2: MDHEN, SYDVKM. V was pared by 4 bases and J by 5 bases, with 20 bases between. The CDR3 loop spans 17 amino acids.

A remark on this clonotype: A much larger clone sits a single nucleotide away, making a read error possible. The gene calls are TRBV5-1 and TRBJ2-1; TRBD2 is a possible D gene (6 bases). The CDR3 spans 15 residues. V lost 4 bases to trimming and J lost 3 bases, with 14 bases between them. From germline, CDR1 is SGHRS and CDR2 YFSETQ. CDR3 bases: TGCGCCAGCAGCCGGGACTCCATCTACTACAATGAGCAGTTCTTC. This encodes CASSRDSIYYNEQFF.

In this sample, this clonotype turned up many times. The chain is built from TRBV28 and TRBJ2-7; D remains unclear. Germline V gives CDR1 MDHEN, CDR2 SYDVKM. The CDR3 loop spans 11 amino acids. Trimming stripped 6 bases from V and 4 bases from J, with 7 bases between. CDR3 in amino acids: CASSLRYEQYF. CDR3 nucleotides: TGTGCCAGCAGCCTTCGGTACGAGCAGTACTTC.

This chain links TRBV25-1 with TRBJ2-3; TRBD1 agrees at 8 bases. The germline gives CDR1 MGHDK, CDR2 SYGVNS. CDR3 size: 14 residues. The J segment lost 0 bases and the V segment lost 4 bases, leaving 0 bases of the junction unmatched. DNA for the CDR3: TGTGCCAGCAGTGGGACAGGGAGCACAGATACGCAGTATTTT. Amino acid sequence: CASSGTGSTDTQYF.

This clonotype was detected many times. The gene calls are TRBV7-2 and TRBJ1-5, with a tentative D call TRBD1 (5 bases). This CDR3 contains 15 residues. The germline CDR1 and CDR2 sequences are SGHTA and FQGNSA. The V end was cut by 1 base, the J end by 4 bases, with 11 bases between. The CDR3 sequence: CASSLGWGGNQPQHF. CDR3 coding DNA: TGTGCCAGCAGCTTAGGGTGGGGGGGAAATCAGCCCCAGCATTTT.

This clonotype was counted ten times or more. The gene calls are TRBV6-1 and TRBJ2-3; D assignment may be TRBD1 or TRBD2 (5 bases each). V dropped 2 bases and J dropped 2 bases, with 14 bases sitting between them. The V gene's germline CDR1 is MNHNS and CDR2 SASEGT. This CDR3 contains 16 residues. CDR3 sequence reads: CASSELSGTFTDTQYF. CDR3 in DNA: TGTGCCAGCAGTGAATTGTCCGGGACCTTCACAGATACGCAGTATTTT.

This clonotype was counted only a few times. The rearrangement uses TRBV29-1 and TRBJ2-3; 9 positions match TRBD2. The CDR3 sequence is 14 residues long. The germline V gene has CDR1 SQVTM and CDR2 ANQGSEA. V lost 4 bases and J lost 3; bases outside the gene matches: 5. The CDR3 coding sequence is TGCAGCGTTGTTGGACTAGCGATTACAGATACGCAGTATTTT. This sequence encodes CSVVGLAITDTQYF.

This clonotype was seen many times. CDR3 loop: CATSRDLAPRDGVGYTF. The CDR3 bases are TGTGCCACCAGCAGAGATCTCGCCCCGAGGGACGGAGTTGGCTACACCTTC. The rearrangement links TRBV15 to TRBJ1-2, with a possible D match to TRBD1 (5 bases). From germline, CDR1 is LNHNV and CDR2 YYDKDF (reference sequence). V lost 0 bases and J lost 7, with 21 bases in between. The CDR3 loop spans 17 amino acids.

In this sample, this clonotype turned up many times. The rearrangement joins TRBV4-3 to TRBJ1-1; D not resolved. This CDR3 has 13 residues. Germline CDR1 and CDR2: LGHNA and YSLEER. V was cut by 0 bases and J by 3 bases, with 5 bases left in between. The CDR3: CASSQERDTEAFF. CDR3 sequence (DNA): TGCGCCAGCAGCCAAGAGAGGGACACTGAAGCTTTCTTT.

This clonotype was seen many times. This chain joins TRBV13 and TRBJ1-2; 8 bases agree with TRBD1. Germline CDR1 and CDR2: PRHDT and FYEKMQ (reference sequence). CDR3 length: 15 residues. V trimming: 6 bases; J trimming: 2 bases; junction bases outside the gene matches: 8. CDR3 nucleotides: TGTGCCAGCAGTCAACGGACAGGGCAAAACTATGGCTACACCTTC. As protein: CASSQRTGQNYGYTF. The variable domain in full, with the rest retrieved from reference TRBV13 and TRBJ1-2, is AAGVIQSPRHLIKEKRETATLKCYPIPRHDTVYWYQQGPGQDPQFLISFYEKMQSDKGSIPDRFSAQQFSDYHSELNMSSLELGDSALYFCASSQRTGQNYGYTFGSGTRLTVV.